This T cell receptor beta chain was captured by sequencing in a study of cytomegalovirus exposure and HLA in healthy donors. As for this clone: Its antigen remains unidentified.

Findings and caveats of the study: According to an earlier analysis, most TCR beta V segments yielded productive rearrangements about 87% or about 30% of the time. A link between a missense DCLRE1C variant and TCR beta V- and J-gene trimming emerged from a later analysis.

The PCR ran on 60 Vbeta and 13 Jbeta primers. Assay: immunoSEQ multiplex PCR; the TCRdb copy retains only in-frame clones and omits some. The table includes more than 95,000 clones, 76% detected once. This CDR3 has 15 residues. V shed 5 bases, J shed 10 bases, and the junction held 10 bases outside the gene matches. Germline CDR1 SGHAT, CDR2 FQNNGV. This chain joins TRBV11-2 and TRBJ1-6, with 8 bases matching TRBD1. The receptor's source is a man aged 40-50 years in good health and CMV-seropositive. Sequencing was done on a sample of PBMCs. This CDR3 is CASSPRDRQTSPLHF. The CDR3 DNA reads as TGTGCCAGCAGCCCTCGGGACAGGCAGACCTCACCCCTCCACTTT.